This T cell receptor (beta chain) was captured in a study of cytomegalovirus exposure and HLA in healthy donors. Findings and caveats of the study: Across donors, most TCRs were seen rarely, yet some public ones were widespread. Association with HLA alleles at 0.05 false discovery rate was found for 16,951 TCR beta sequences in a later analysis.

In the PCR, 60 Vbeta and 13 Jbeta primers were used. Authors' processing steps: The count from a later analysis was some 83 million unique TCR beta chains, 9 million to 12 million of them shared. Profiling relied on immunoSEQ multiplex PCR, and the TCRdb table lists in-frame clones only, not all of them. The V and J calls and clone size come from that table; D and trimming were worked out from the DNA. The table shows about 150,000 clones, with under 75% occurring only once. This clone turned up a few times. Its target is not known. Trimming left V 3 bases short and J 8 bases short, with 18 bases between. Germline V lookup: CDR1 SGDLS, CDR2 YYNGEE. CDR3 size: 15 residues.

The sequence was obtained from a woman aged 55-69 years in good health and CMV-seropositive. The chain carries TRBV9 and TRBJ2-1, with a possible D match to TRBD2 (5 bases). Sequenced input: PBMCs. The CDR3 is CASSASGNNRDEQFF. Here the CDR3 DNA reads TGTGCCAGCAGCGCTTCGGGAAATAATAGGGATGAGCAGTTCTTC.